Sequencing of this TCR beta chain was carried out in a study of shared T cell receptors in the human thymus. TCRdb's table, derived via immunoSEQ multiplex PCR, lists solely in-frame clones and lacks some. This repertoire shows 700,000 or so clones, roughly 85% found once; its top ten account for around 0.01%. The ends were cut back, 3 bases at V and 6 bases at J, with 17 bases in the middle. The CDR3 extends over 15 amino acids. Looked up from germline, CDR1 is SNHLY and CDR2 is FYNNEI. These same records also appear under a second study, on human thymus T cells. In that study: Corrective heart surgery yielded resections, and these provided the thymus tissue. Thymic and blood repertoires appeared to show biased V and J gene usage. Related research found strongly overlapping thymic repertoires in unrelated individuals.

The V call is TRBV2, the J call TRBJ1-2; D may be TRBD1 (6 bases). This TCR derives from a girl in the first two years of life with a congenital heart defect. What was sequenced was thymocytes. The CDR3 loop reads CASSDFTEQGDGYTF. The DNA of the CDR3 is TGTGCCAGCAGTGACTTTACTGAACAGGGTGATGGCTACACCTTC.